Presented here are 31 T cell receptor beta chains from one specimen sequenced in a study of T cell changes during pregnancy in multiple sclerosis. TCRdb's copy holds only in-frame clones and misses some; the assay was immunoSEQ multiplex PCR. The repertoire holds 35,000 to 45,000 clones, with roughly nine tenths as singletons. Specimen: CD4+ T cells from peripheral blood mononuclear cells, collected after pregnancy. Every receptor here comes from a female donor with multiple sclerosis, enrolled in a pregnancy study.

This chain joins TRBV29-1 and TRBJ1-1; 10 positions agree with TRBD1. V shed 6 bases, J shed 1 base, and the junction held 5 bases outside the gene matches. The CDR3 covers 14 residues. Germline V gives CDR1 SQVTM, CDR2 ANQGSEA. The CDR3 here is CSVGGQGGNTEAFF. The CDR3 nucleotides read TGCAGCGTGGGTGGACAGGGGGGGAACACTGAAGCTTTCTTT.

Here the CDR3 reads CASSEGWDKQFF. In DNA form, the CDR3 reads TGTGCCAGCAGTGAAGGATGGGACAAGCAGTTCTTC. The chain combines TRBV2 with TRBJ2-1; tentatively, D is TRBD1 (6 bases). V was clipped by 1 base and J by 11 bases, with 9 bases between them. This CDR3 region has 12 residues. Germline lookup yields CDR1 SNHLY and CDR2 FYNNEI.

The chain's CDR3 is CASSSSRAREVTDTQYF. CDR3 nucleotide sequence: TGCGCCAGCAGCTCTTCAAGGGCCAGGGAGGTCACAGATACGCAGTATTTT. The chain couples TRBV10-2 to TRBJ2-3; a possible D gene is TRBD2 (6 bases). V lost 6 bases and J 2 bases, leaving 21 bases between the germline ends. Germline-derived CDR1 and CDR2 are WSHSY and SAAADI. The CDR3 covers 17 residues.

In its sample, this clone was seen a few times. The J gene is TRBJ1-2, the V gene TRBV18; D unclear. The ends were cut back, 2 bases at V and 6 bases at J, with 10 bases in the middle. This CDR3 has 13 residues. CDR1 and CDR2 (germline): KGHSH, LQKENI. As DNA, the CDR3 is TGTGCCAGCTCACCATCGAGGGAGGATGGCTACACCTTC. Amino acids: CASSPSREDGYTF.

V gene TRBV9 combines with J gene TRBJ1-3, with 9 bases matching TRBD1. CDR1 SGDLS and CDR2 YYNGEE come from the germline V gene. The junction had 1 base not matched to a gene; V was cut back by 3 bases and J by 6 bases. This CDR3 has 13 amino acids. Here the CDR3 reads CASSGTGVNTIYF. The CDR3 DNA is TGTGCCAGCAGCGGGACAGGGGTAAACACCATATATTTT.

V gene TRBV19 combines with J gene TRBJ2-1; a weak D match, TRBD2 (5 bases). V lost 0 bases, J lost 0 bases, and 6 bases lay in between. The CDR3 has 15 amino acids. The germline CDR1 and CDR2 sequences are LNHDA and SQIVND (reference sequence). CDR3 coding DNA: TGTGCCAGTAGTATAGAGGGGAGCTCCTACAATGAGCAGTTCTTC. Its translation is CASSIEGSSYNEQFF.

The chain couples TRBV7-9 to TRBJ1-4; possible D gene TRBD1, 5 bases. CDR3 length: 15 residues. The V gene lost 2 bases and the J gene lost 1 base, with 8 bases spanning the gap. Germline CDR1 and CDR2: SEHNR and FQNEAQ (reference sequence). The CDR3 protein is CASSLMGGTNEKLFF. The CDR3 DNA sequence: TGTGCCAGCAGCTTAATGGGGGGAACTAATGAAAAACTGTTTTTT.

The chain carries TRBV9 and TRBJ1-2; 8 nucleotides line up with TRBD1. The V and J ends lost 0 bases and 7 bases, in that order; junction bases with no gene match: 8. The CDR3 extends over 15 amino acids. Germline V gene sequence: CDR1 SGDLS, CDR2 YYNGEE. CDR3 sequence: CASSVGAQGGRGYTF. In DNA form, the CDR3 reads TGTGCCAGCAGCGTAGGGGCACAGGGGGGTCGTGGCTACACCTTC.

The chain links TRBV7-2 to TRBJ1-5; 7 nucleotides line up with TRBD1. CDR1 and CDR2 (germline): SGHTA, FQGNSA. The CDR3 contains 15 residues. V gave up 1 base and J gave up 2 bases; unmatched junction bases: 2. The CDR3 reads CASSLGRGGNQPQHF. The CDR3 coding sequence is TGTGCCAGCAGCTTAGGCAGGGGGGGCAATCAGCCCCAGCATTTT.

The chain uses TRBV18 and TRBJ1-2; D call uncertain. Trimming pared 0 bases from V and 3 bases from J, leaving 5 bases between. The germline gives CDR1 KGHSH, CDR2 LQKENI. There are 13 residues in the CDR3. The CDR3 spells CASSPPGDYGYTF. CDR3 sequence (DNA): TGTGCCAGCTCACCACCCGGGGACTATGGCTACACCTTC.

V is TRBV7-2 and J is TRBJ2-1; the match to TRBD2 covers 8 bases. There are 14 residues in the CDR3. Germline loops: CDR1 SGHTA, CDR2 FQGNSA. Trimming took 5 bases from V and 6 from J; bases not matched to a gene: 6. CDR3 sequence reads: CASSTWTSSNEQFF. CDR3 bases: TGTGCCAGCAGCACCTGGACTAGCTCCAATGAGCAGTTCTTC.

The J gene is TRBJ2-3, the V gene TRBV4-3, with 10 bases lining up with TRBD2. V trimming: 1 base; J trimming: 7 bases; junction bases outside the gene matches: 14. The CDR3 covers 18 residues. Germline V gene lookup returns CDR1 LGHNA and CDR2 YSLEER. The CDR3, as DNA: TGCGCCAGCAGCCAAGCCCCCCCTCTAGCGGGGGTTTTAAATACGCAGTATTTT. Translating it yields CASSQAPPLAGVLNTQYF.

The chain links TRBV4-3 to TRBJ2-1; D not resolved. V dropped 0 bases and J dropped 3 bases, with 6 bases sitting between them. This CDR3 is built from 14 residues. Germline V lookup: CDR1 LGHNA, CDR2 YSLEER. CDR3 residues: CASSQEYYYNEQFF. The CDR3 nucleotides read TGCGCCAGCAGCCAAGAGTACTACTACAATGAGCAGTTCTTC.

On this clone: Germline is not matched at one junction end, which may reflect a read error. CDR3 protein: CASSLMPGYGEQYF. CDR3 nucleotide sequence: TGTGCTAGCAGCTTAATGCCCGGATACGGGGAGCAGTACTTC. V usage is TRBV7-7 and J usage is TRBJ2-7; no clear D. The CDR3 covers 14 residues. Germline CDR1 SSHAT, CDR2 FNYEAQ (reference sequence).

This chain connects TRBV2 to TRBJ1-6; D is uncertain. The CDR3 consists of 13 residues. From germline, CDR1 is SNHLY and CDR2 FYNNEI. Trimming shortened V by 8 bases and J by 7 bases, and 12 bases separated the two germline ends. The CDR3 DNA reads TGTGCCAGCCGTCTACAGATCAATTCACCCCTCCACTTT. Protein product: CASRLQINSPLHF. The whole variable domain, remainder taken from reference TRBV2 and TRBJ1-6, is EPEVTQTPSHQVTQMGQEVILRCVPISNHLYFYWYRQILGQKVEFLVSFYNNEISEKSEIFDDQFSVERPDGSNFTLKIRSTKLEDSAMYFCASRLQINSPLHFGNGTRLTVT.

V gene TRBV27 combines with J gene TRBJ1-5; TRBD1 might be the D (5 bases). The CDR3 covers 15 residues. The germline V gene encodes CDR1 MNHEY and CDR2 SMNVEV (reference sequence). Trimming took off 2 bases at V and 7 bases at J, with 15 bases between the two ends. CDR3 DNA sequence: TGTGCCAGCAGTTTAAGGGCCCCGGCAGGGCAGCCCCAGCATTTT. It translates to CASSLRAPAGQPQHF.

This chain joins TRBV5-1 and TRBJ1-1; 7 bases fit TRBD1. Germline lookup yields CDR1 SGHRS and CDR2 YFSETQ. The CDR3 totals 15 residues. Germline trimming cut 2 bases from V and 7 bases from J; bases unmatched to any gene: 11. DNA for the CDR3: TGCGCCAGCAGCTTTGGGGACAGCCGACAAGATGAAGCTTTCTTT. This sequence encodes CASSFGDSRQDEAFF.

The chain recombines TRBV4-3 with TRBJ2-3; perhaps TRBD2 as D (5 bases). With 4 bases removed from V and 1 base from J, the gap between germline ends came to 18 bases. This CDR3 is built from 17 residues. Per germline, CDR1 LGHNA and CDR2 YSLEER. The DNA of the CDR3 is TGCGCCAGCAGCCGGGTGGTTAGCGTGGCTGGCACAGATACGCAGTATTTT. Encoded protein: CASSRVVSVAGTDTQYF.

This chain joins TRBV11-3 and TRBJ1-1; 7 bases map to TRBD1. V lost 4 bases, J lost 1 base, and 3 bases stayed unmatched. The CDR3 consists of 14 residues. In germline, CDR1 is SGHNT, CDR2 YENEEA. CDR3 sequence: CASSSAGGNTEAFF. For the CDR3, the DNA is TGTGCCAGCAGCTCGGCAGGGGGGAACACTGAAGCTTTCTTT.

The chain links TRBV18 to TRBJ2-3; D is ambiguous. Germline V gives CDR1 KGHSH, CDR2 LQKENI. The CDR3 covers 13 residues. Trimming took off 6 bases at V and 2 bases at J, with 9 bases between the two ends. CDR3: CASSRHHTDTQYF. Here the CDR3 DNA reads TGTGCCAGCTCGCGACACCACACAGATACGCAGTATTTT.

This sequence joins TRBV2 and TRBJ2-1; 9 positions agree with TRBD2. CDR3 length: 14 residues. The germline V gene has CDR1 SNHLY and CDR2 FYNNEI. V shed 8 bases, J shed 8 bases, and the junction held 10 bases outside the gene matches. In DNA, the CDR3 is TGTGCCAGCCGAGCGGGGGGCGTTATCCATGAGCAGTTCTTC. It yields the protein CASRAGGVIHEQFF.

CDR3 loop: CASSTPRSGRDEKLFF. CDR3 sequence (DNA): TGTGCCAGCAGCACCCCTCGGAGTGGTCGGGATGAAAAACTGTTTTTT. The V and J genes are TRBV7-8 and TRBJ1-4; D not certain. The V and J ends lost 5 bases and 6 bases respectively, with 19 bases between them. The CDR3 consists of 16 residues. In germline, CDR1 is SGHVS, CDR2 FQNEAQ.

The genes are TRBV2 and TRBJ2-1; possible D gene TRBD1, 6 bases. The V and J ends lost 4 bases and 9 bases respectively, with 7 bases between them. CDR3 length: 11 amino acids. Germline V lookup: CDR1 SNHLY, CDR2 FYNNEI. CDR3 in DNA: TGTGCCAGCAGTGGAGGGGGTGAGCAGTTCTTC. This gives the protein CASSGGGEQFF. Based on the CDR3 plus reference TRBV2 and TRBJ2-1, the full variable domain is EPEVTQTPSHQVTQMGQEVILRCVPISNHLYFYWYRQILGQKVEFLVSFYNNEISEKSEIFDDQFSVERPDGSNFTLKIRSTKLEDSAMYFCASSGGGEQFFGPGTRLTVL.

The rearrangement uses TRBV28 and TRBJ2-3, with D possibly being TRBD1 (7 bases). Trimming took off 5 bases at V and 5 bases at J, with 14 bases between the two ends. The CDR3 has 14 residues. Germline V CDR1 and CDR2: MDHEN, SYDVKM. The CDR3 region has the DNA TGTGCCAGCAGTGCCCGACAGGGAGGAGATACGCAGTATTTT. Its translation: CASSARQGGDTQYF.

The gene calls are TRBV19 and TRBJ1-2; D is unresolved. V lost 8 bases, J lost 4 bases, and 23 bases lay in between. Germline values: CDR1 LNHDA, CDR2 SQIVND (reference sequence). This CDR3 is built from 16 residues. CDR3 DNA: TGTGCCAGTGATTCCACCAGGAGGGAAGTTGGCTATGGCTACACCTTC. Its protein product is CASDSTRREVGYGYTF. The complete variable domain, with remaining parts taken from reference TRBV19 and TRBJ1-2, reads DGGITQSPKYLFRKEGQNVTLSCEQNLNHDAMYWYRQDPGQGLRLIYYSQIVNDFQKGDIAEGYSVSREKKESFPLTVTSAQKNPTAFYLCASDSTRREVGYGYTFGSGTRLTVV.

The V gene is TRBV5-1, the J gene TRBJ1-1, with unresolved D. This CDR3 region has 15 residues. V lost 1 base and J 3 bases, leaving 13 bases between the germline ends. From germline, CDR1 is SGHRS and CDR2 YFSETQ. The CDR3 region has the DNA TGCGCCAGCAGCTTGTTCGGGGTTCGGGACACTGAAGCTTTCTTT. Amino acids: CASSLFGVRDTEAFF. Filled out from reference TRBV5-1 and TRBJ1-1, the complete variable domain reads KAGVTQTPRYLIKTRGQQVTLSCSPISGHRSVSWYQQTPGQGLQFLFEYFSETQRNKGNFPGRFSGRQFSNSRSEMNVSTLELGDSALYLCASSLFGVRDTEAFFGQGTRLTVV.

The chain employs TRBV5-1 and TRBJ1-4; 9 bases match TRBD1. V was pared by 5 bases and J by 7 bases, with 6 bases of the junction left unmatched. The CDR3 contains 14 residues. CDR1 is SGHRS and CDR2 is YFSETQ in the germline V gene. The CDR3 DNA sequence: TGCGCCAGCAGGTCCGGGACAGGGACTGAAAAACTGTTTTTT. Protein product: CASRSGTGTEKLFF. The variable domain in full, completed from reference TRBV5-1 and TRBJ1-4, reads KAGVTQTPRYLIKTRGQQVTLSCSPISGHRSVSWYQQTPGQGLQFLFEYFSETQRNKGNFPGRFSGRQFSNSRSEMNVSTLELGDSALYLCASRSGTGTEKLFFGSGTQLSVL.

The V call is TRBV11-1, the J call TRBJ2-7; weak D call: TRBD2 (5 bases). This CDR3 region has 19 residues. Per germline, CDR1 SGHAT and CDR2 FQDESV (reference sequence). V lost 3 bases and J 2 bases, leaving 26 bases between the germline ends. The CDR3 reads CASSLAPPAGAKGTYEQYF. The CDR3 DNA sequence: TGTGCCAGCAGCTTGGCACCGCCGGCGGGCGCGAAAGGGACCTACGAGCAGTACTTC.

The chain has TRBV19 and TRBJ2-1; 10 bases are a match to TRBD2. The CDR3 extends over 15 amino acids. CDR1 LNHDA and CDR2 SQIVND come from the germline V gene (reference sequence). V was pared by 9 bases and J by 6 bases, with 11 bases of the junction left unmatched. This CDR3 is CASSVGAGGSNEQFF. The CDR3 DNA is TGTGCCAGCTCCGTGGGAGCGGGGGGGTCCAATGAGCAGTTCTTC.

This clone was observed a handful of times. This chain uses TRBV27 with TRBJ2-2, with TRBD2 identical over 7 bases. V shed 6 bases, J shed 3 bases, and the junction held 10 bases outside the gene matches. This CDR3 contains 16 residues. Germline V gene data show CDR1 as MNHEY and CDR2 as SMNVEV (reference sequence). CDR3 in amino acids: CASRTPGTKDTGELFF. In nucleotides, the CDR3 is TGTGCCAGCAGAACTCCGGGGACTAAGGACACCGGGGAGCTGTTTTTT.

This rearrangement joins TRBV19 to TRBJ1-5; no reliable D call. CDR3 length: 13 amino acids. Germline V lookup: CDR1 LNHDA, CDR2 SQIVND (reference sequence). Trimming stripped 6 bases from V and 4 bases from J, with 10 bases between. The CDR3, as DNA: TGTGCCAGTAGCGAGATTCTTAATCAGCCCCAGCATTTT. Translated, it gives CASSEILNQPQHF.